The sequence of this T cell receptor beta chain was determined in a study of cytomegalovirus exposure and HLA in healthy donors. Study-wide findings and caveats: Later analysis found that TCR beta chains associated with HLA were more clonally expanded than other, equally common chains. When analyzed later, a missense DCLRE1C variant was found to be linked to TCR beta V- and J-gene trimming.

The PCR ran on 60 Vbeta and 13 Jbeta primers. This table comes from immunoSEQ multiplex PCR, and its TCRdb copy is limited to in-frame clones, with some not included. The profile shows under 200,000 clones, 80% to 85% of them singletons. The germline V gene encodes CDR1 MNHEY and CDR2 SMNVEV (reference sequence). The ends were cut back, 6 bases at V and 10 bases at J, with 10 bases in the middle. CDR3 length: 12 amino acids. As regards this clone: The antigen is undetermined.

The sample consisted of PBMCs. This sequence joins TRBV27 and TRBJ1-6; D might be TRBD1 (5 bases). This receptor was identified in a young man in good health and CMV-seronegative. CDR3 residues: CASRGPSSPLHF. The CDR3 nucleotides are TGTGCCAGCAGGGGGCCGAGCTCACCCCTCCACTTT.